These 5 T cell receptor beta chains were sequenced from one sample in a study of T cells expressing NK-cell markers. TCRdb reprocessed the 5' RACE reads, keeping one entry per CDR3 protein, no DNA. The sample is made up of some 460,000 distinct CDR3 sequences, and the top ten hold 1.4% to 1.5% of it. The sample was blood T cells: a sorted CD56 or NKG2C T cell subset, CD4+ or CD8+ T cells, or bulk PBMC T cells (not recorded which). The receptor set was obtained from a woman aged 50 to 60 in good health.

The chain uses TRBV29-1 and TRBJ1-2; as DNA is missing, the TRBD1 call by TCRdb cannot be tested. The length of the CDR3 is 13 residues. CDR1 and CDR2 (germline): SQVTM, ANQGSEA. The CDR3 is CSPSGGPYYGYTF.

The chain has TRBV3-1 and TRBJ2-1; TCRdb proposes TRBD1, but this gene call is untestable without DNA. Germline V gene lookup returns CDR1 LGHDT and CDR2 YNNKEL (reference sequence). The CDR3 has 15 amino acids. The CDR3 sequence: CASSLGEGSYNEQFF.

The J gene is TRBJ2-7, the V gene TRBV5-4. CDR1 SGHNT and CDR2 YYREEE come from the germline V gene (reference sequence). The CDR3 totals 15 residues. Here the CDR3 reads CASSLEHGSGVEQYF.

This rearrangement joins TRBV6-2 or TRBV6-3 to TRBJ1-3. Per germline, CDR1 MNHEY and CDR2 SVGEGT. The CDR3 is made up of 14 amino acids. The CDR3 region is CASSLEDSGNTIYF.

The J gene is TRBJ1-1, the V gene TRBV19. CDR3 size: 14 residues. CDR1 and CDR2 (germline): LNHDA, SQIVND (reference sequence). CDR3 in amino acids: CASSIVSANTEAFF. Complete variable domain (other parts from reference TRBV19 and TRBJ1-1): DGGITQSPKYLFRKEGQNVTLSCEQNLNHDAMYWYRQDPGQGLRLIYYSQIVNDFQKGDIAEGYSVSREKKESFPLTVTSAQKNPTAFYLCASSIVSANTEAFFGQGTRLTVV.